This TCR beta chain originates from a study of metastatic and nonmetastatic thyroid tumors. For the study at large: From malignant and benign thyroid patients, repertoires in blood and in tumor or nodule tissue were compared.

No treatment had been given to any patient before thyroid surgery. Trimming took off 0 bases at V and 0 bases at J, with 12 bases between the two ends. The length of the CDR3 is 16 residues. Germline V gives CDR1 DFQATT, CDR2 SNEGSKA (reference sequence). Original data processing: Building a distant-metastasis classifier for papillary thyroid cancer drew on CDR3 differences across clinicopathological groups. TCRdb re-called clones from the PCR reads using MiXCR. The V and J calls, along with clone size, are taken from TCRdb and not from the paper's own processing. The sample includes approximately 28,000 clones, 20% to 25% of them seen just once. The study, taken as a whole, reports: Reported TCR beta diversity, measured in blood and tumor, was significantly higher for malignant thyroid tumors than for benign nodules.

This clone was recorded many times. What it binds is not known. The receptor comes from a female donor with papillary thyroid cancer or a benign thyroid nodule (not recorded which). Some clones in this sample may be carry-over from other donors' samples. Sequencing input: blood. V is TRBV20-1 and J is TRBJ1-5, with D tentatively TRBD1 (6 bases). CDR3 sequence reads: CSARDLWTDSNQPQHF. CDR3 in DNA: TGCAGTGCTAGAGATTTGTGGACAGATAGCAATCAGCCCCAGCATTTT.